This entry lists 21 T cell receptor beta chains sequenced from one sample in a study of T cells in Graves' hyperthyroidism and ophthalmopathy. RNA transcripts served as the template for amplifying TCR beta CDR3 regions. The TCR CDR3 was amplified in a first-round RT-PCR using the HTBI primer set. TCRdb reprocessed the multiplex PCR reads via MiXCR and lists one record per CDR3 protein. Among hundreds of thousands of distinct CDR3 sequences, more than 15% were seen once, and the ten largest hold around 57%. What was sequenced was blood. Receptors were obtained from a woman aged 55-69 years with Graves' ophthalmopathy.

J is TRBJ2-1 and V is TRBV12-3 or TRBV12-4; 8 nucleotides align to TRBD1. The CDR3 consists of 16 residues. V was pared by 6 bases and J by 0 bases, with 7 bases of the junction left unmatched. The CDR3 region is CASSHRQGSSYNEQFF. CDR3 nucleotide sequence: TGTGCCAGCAGCCATAGACAGGGGTCCTCCTACAATGAGCAGTTCTTC.

There are many counts of this clonotype. This chain joins TRBV4-1 and TRBJ1-5; D gene unclear. The CDR3 is 15 amino acids. Germline V CDR1 and CDR2: MGHRA, YSYEKL. Trimming took off 0 bases at V and 3 bases at J, with 9 bases between the two ends. The CDR3 nucleotides read TGCGCCAGCAGCCAAGAAGTGACAAACAATCAGCCCCAGCATTTT. This encodes CASSQEVTNNQPQHF.

This clonotype has at least ten counts. The V and J genes are TRBV10-3 and TRBJ1-6; D is unclear. CDR3 size: 14 residues. Between the trimmed V and J ends, which lost 3 bases and 5 bases, there was a span of 8 bases. The germline V gene encodes CDR1 ENHRY and CDR2 SYGVKD. CDR3 DNA: TGTGCCATCAGTGACAACGGGAATAATTCACCCCTCCACTTT. This codes for CAISDNGNNSPLHF.

This clonotype was counted ten times or more. The chain couples TRBV20-1 to TRBJ1-5; 11 positions match TRBD1. V lost 3 bases, J lost 7 bases, and 5 bases stayed unmatched. Germline loops: CDR1 DFQATT, CDR2 SNEGSKA (reference sequence). The CDR3 extends over 14 amino acids. CDR3 protein: CSASRTGGAQPQHF. CDR3 coding DNA: TGCAGTGCTAGTCGGACAGGGGGCGCCCAGCCCCAGCATTTT.

In this sample, this clonotype turned up many times. The chain joins TRBV10-3 to TRBJ1-2; 8 positions match TRBD1. CDR1 ENHRY and CDR2 SYGVKD come from the germline V gene. The CDR3 loop spans 14 amino acids. V gave up 4 bases and J gave up 4 bases; unmatched junction bases: 5. The CDR3 region is CAISAQTGGYGYTF. CDR3 DNA sequence: TGTGCCATCAGTGCCCAAACAGGGGGCTATGGCTACACCTTC.

There are many counts of this clonotype. The CDR3 is CASSGGTYEQYF. The CDR3 coding sequence is TGTGCCAGCAGCGGGGGGACTTACGAGCAGTACTTC. The chain carries TRBV7-2 and TRBJ2-7; possible D gene TRBD2, 6 bases. This CDR3 comprises 12 residues. Trimming pared 5 bases from V and 4 bases from J, leaving 9 bases between. Per the germline V gene, CDR1 is SGHTA and CDR2 is FQGNSA.

This clonotype was picked up many times. The rearrangement links TRBV2 to TRBJ2-7; tentatively, D is TRBD2 (6 bases). CDR3 size: 14 residues. Germline-derived CDR1 and CDR2 are SNHLY and FYNNEI. Deletions cut 6 bases from V and 3 bases from J, with 15 bases between. The CDR3 spells CASRHDGTGYEQYF. DNA of the CDR3: TGTGCCAGCAGACACGATGGGACTGGCTACGAGCAGTACTTC.

This clonotype was seen many times. The chain combines TRBV6-2 or TRBV6-3 with TRBJ2-7, with D possibly being TRBD1 (6 bases). The CDR3 covers 14 residues. V was trimmed by 2 bases and J by 3 bases, leaving 11 bases between them. Per germline, CDR1 MNHEY and CDR2 SVGEGT. CDR3: CASSYTGRGYEQYF. The CDR3 DNA follows: TGTGCCAGCAGTTACACTGGCAGGGGCTACGAGCAGTACTTC.

This clonotype was detected ten times or more. The J gene is TRBJ2-3, the V gene TRBV7-2; D is uncertain. This CDR3 comprises 16 residues. Germline V gene lookup returns CDR1 SGHTA and CDR2 FQGNSA. Trimming removed 7 bases at V and 4 bases at J, with 21 bases between. DNA for the CDR3: TGTGCCAGCACCCGTTCTAGTCAAAATCCGGCAGATACGCAGTATTTT. This codes for CASTRSSQNPADTQYF. Full variable domain (outside the CDR3, taken from reference TRBV7-2 and TRBJ2-3): GAGVSQSPSNKVTEKGKDVELRCDPISGHTALYWYRQSLGQGLEFLIYFQGNSAPDKSGLPSDRFSAERTGGSVSTLTIQRTQQEDSAVYLCASTRSSQNPADTQYFGPGTRLTVL.

The chain joins TRBV27 to TRBJ2-1; possibly TRBD2 for D (5 bases). Trimming pared 5 bases from V and 10 bases from J, leaving 12 bases between. CDR1 is MNHEY, CDR2 SMNVEV, per germline (reference sequence). This CDR3 has 12 residues. In DNA, the CDR3 is TGTGCCAGCAGTCCTAGCTCCAGAGAGCAGTTCTTC. The encoded protein is CASSPSSREQFF.

The CDR3 here is CASSQSRSEQYF. The CDR3 bases are TGTGCCAGCAGCCAATCTAGAAGTGAGCAGTACTTC. The V call is TRBV3-1, the J call TRBJ2-7; no reliable D call. Trimming left V 2 bases short and J 7 bases short, with 9 bases between. Germline V gene sequence: CDR1 LGHDT, CDR2 YNNKEL (reference sequence). This CDR3 is 12 amino acids long.

Concerning this clonotype: A read error may account for a junction end that differs from germline. V gene TRBV29-1 combines with J gene TRBJ2-1, with D unclear. The V gene's germline CDR1 is SQVTM and CDR2 ANQGSEA. The CDR3 is made up of 12 amino acids. This CDR3 is CSVDRQYNEQSF. The CDR3, as DNA: TGCAGCGTTGACAGGCAGTACAATGAGCAGTCCTTC.

V and J are TRBV4-3 and TRBJ1-6; D possibly corresponds to TRBD1 (6 bases). Germline V gene data show CDR1 as LGHNA and CDR2 as YSLEER. Trimming took 0 bases from V and 5 from J, leaving 11 bases between them. This CDR3 comprises 16 residues. This CDR3 reads CASSQDRGLDNSPLHF. DNA for the CDR3: TGCGCCAGCAGCCAAGATCGGGGGCTGGATAATTCACCCCTCCACTTT.

This clonotype has ten or more counts. The chain uses TRBV5-8 and TRBJ2-3, with 8 bases aligning to TRBD1. Germline V gene lookup returns CDR1 SGHTS and CDR2 YDEGEE. The length of the CDR3 is 15 residues. The V gene end was trimmed by 4 bases and the J gene end by 2 bases; junction bases not matched to a gene: 6. CDR3 coding DNA: TGTGCCAGCAGCCCGCCGGGACAGGCCACAGATACGCAGTATTTT. The encoded protein is CASSPPGQATDTQYF.

The V gene is TRBV3-1, the J gene TRBJ2-2, with TRBD2 matching over 10 bases. The ends lost 9 bases at V and 4 bases at J; junction bases unmatched: 8. This CDR3 has 15 amino acids. Germline CDR1 is LGHDT and CDR2 is YNNKEL (reference sequence). DNA of the CDR3: TGTGCCAGGGGTGGGCTAGCGGGAGCCACCGGGGAGCTGTTTTTT. Translated: CARGGLAGATGELFF.

CDR3 protein: CSASSAKFGTDTQYF. CDR3 coding DNA: TGCAGTGCTAGCTCAGCTAAATTTGGGACAGATACGCAGTATTTT. The chain couples TRBV20-1 to TRBJ2-3; D call uncertain. The CDR3 is 15 amino acids. Germline V gives CDR1 DFQATT, CDR2 SNEGSKA (reference sequence). V was shortened by 3 bases and J by 3 bases, with 16 bases between the two germline ends.

CDR3 in amino acids: CASSIGAGHTGELFF. DNA for the CDR3: TGTGCCAGTAGTATAGGAGCAGGGCACACCGGGGAGCTGTTTTTT. J is TRBJ2-2 and V is TRBV19, with a possible D match to TRBD1 (5 bases). Germline CDR1 reads LNHDA; CDR2 reads SQIVND (reference sequence). V was clipped by 1 base and J by 3 bases, with 9 bases between them. This CDR3 contains 15 residues.

This clonotype was detected many times. This chain connects TRBV2 to TRBJ2-3; TRBD2 matches at 7 bases. Germline loops: CDR1 SNHLY, CDR2 FYNNEI. The CDR3 contains 17 residues. V was clipped by 1 base and J by 6 bases; unmatched bases: 13. CDR3 nucleotides: TGTGCCAGCAGTGAAGACGACCCGGGACTACCAAGGGATACGCAGTATTTT. It encodes CASSEDDPGLPRDTQYF. Supplemented by reference TRBV2 and TRBJ2-3, the full variable domain reads EPEVTQTPSHQVTQMGQEVILRCVPISNHLYFYWYRQILGQKVEFLVSFYNNEISEKSEIFDDQFSVERPDGSNFTLKIRSTKLEDSAMYFCASSEDDPGLPRDTQYFGPGTRLTVL.

This clonotype was detected ten times or more. The chain carries TRBV3-1 and TRBJ1-5, with D perhaps TRBD1 (6 bases). V was cut by 0 bases and J by 3 bases, with 12 bases left in between. Germline loops: CDR1 LGHDT, CDR2 YNNKEL (reference sequence). The CDR3 is 16 residues long. In DNA form, the CDR3 reads TGTGCCAGCAGCCAAGAGACAGGAGGGTACAATCAGCCCCAGCATTTT. The encoded protein is CASSQETGGYNQPQHF.

The rearrangement joins TRBV5-5 to TRBJ2-2; D call uncertain. This CDR3 contains 15 residues. The V gene lost 1 base and the J gene lost 3 bases, with 10 bases spanning the gap. Germline V gene lookup returns CDR1 SGHKS and CDR2 YYEKEE (reference sequence). CDR3 DNA: TGTGCCAGCAGCTTGTGGCGTATCGACACCGGGGAGCTGTTTTTT. Translated, it gives CASSLWRIDTGELFF. The full variable domain, in which reference TRBV5-5 and TRBJ2-2 provide the parts outside the CDR3, is DAGVTQSPTHLIKTRGQQVTLRCSPISGHKSVSWYQQVLGQGPQFIFQYYEKEERGRGNFPDRFSARQFPNYSSELNVNALLLGDSALYLCASSLWRIDTGELFFGEGSRLTVL.

A remark on this clonotype: One base away lies a much larger clone, so this may be a sequencing read error. The V gene is TRBV6-2 or TRBV6-3, the J gene TRBJ2-3, with 8 bases identical to TRBD2. Germline CDR1 reads MNHEY; CDR2 reads SVGEGT. V shed 6 bases and J 6 bases; nucleotides not matched to a gene: 11. CDR3 length: 15 amino acids. The CDR3 DNA sequence: TGTGCCAGCAGGCGACTAGCGCCCTATCTGGATACGCAGTATTTT. Translating it yields CASRRLAPYLDTQYF.